The clone carrying this T cell receptor beta chain was recorded a few times. The data stem from a study of blood T cells in healthy people across ages. Using a J-beta primer mix together with a sample-barcoded 5' primer, a second PCR was run for roughly 7 to 11 cycles. MiXCR, run by TCRdb on the 5' RACE reads, gives a single entry per CDR3 protein. The top ten clones hold 4% of a sample with about 1.5 million distinct CDR3 sequences, approximately 42% of them seen once. The study drew donors from healthy Caucasian individuals in Russia aged roughly 6 to 95. The V gene's germline CDR1 is DFQATT and CDR2 SNEGSKA (reference sequence). This CDR3 spans 13 amino acids. The V gene lost 4 bases and the J gene lost 4 bases, with 14 bases spanning the gap.

The material sequenced was blood. The clonotype comes from a woman aged 18-29 years in good health. The rearrangement links TRBV20-1 to TRBJ2-7; D may be TRBD1 (6 bases). CDR3 coding DNA: TGCAGTGCTATTTCCAGGGGTTTGTACGAGCAGTACTTC. The encoded protein is CSAISRGLYEQYF.